Here is one TCR beta chain with its context. The antigen is not known. TCRdb redid the calling of the 5' RACE reads with MiXCR, one entry per CDR3 protein. The table lists 30,000 or so distinct CDR3 sequences, approximately 4.5% of them singletons. With 1 base clipped from V and 2 bases from J, the junction kept 2 bases outside the gene matches. The V gene's germline CDR1 is MNHEY and CDR2 SVGAGI. This CDR3 has 15 residues. This entry is derived from a study of neurological immune-mediated disorders. Study observations and caveats: Expanded clones shared no CDR3 amino acid sequences across subjects, suggesting private repertoires in all groups. Multiple sclerosis was found to have the least TCR clonal expansion, below healthy controls, and HTLV-1-associated myelopathy the most.

The clonotype originates from a man in his late teens or twenties in good health. The chain links TRBV6-5 to TRBJ2-1; 7 bases map to TRBD2. The specimen sequenced was PBMCs. In nucleotides, the CDR3 is TGTGCCAGCAGTTACTTGGGGGGGGCCTACAATGAGCAGTTCTTC. It yields the protein CASSYLGGAYNEQFF.